This T cell receptor beta chain was obtained from a study of molecular identifiers for immune sequencing clone quantification. Study-wide results and caveats: Under 1% of molecules in naive cells, but over 99% of effector molecules, belonged to clones above 20 RNA copies. Spiked-in Jurkat TCR RNA corresponding to one cell was reported as detectable against roughly 1 million naive cells.

Every naive CD8 library was made from between roughly 18,000 and 1,000,000 sorted cells with 10%, 30% or 50% RNA. The CDR3 consists of 15 residues. The germline V gene has CDR1 MNHEY and CDR2 SVGAGI. With 5 bases removed from V and 2 bases from J, the gap between germline ends came to 13 bases. Methods described previously, with TCR primers listed, were used for bulk TCR libraries. TCRdb independently ran MiXCR on the PCR reads; one entry per CDR3 protein. This sample has about 510,000 distinct CDR3 sequences, with about 22% found just once. This clonotype was counted at least ten times. As yet, its antigen is unknown.

The receptor was isolated from a human donor in good health. Some libraries in this study had Jurkat cell RNA spiked in. V usage is TRBV6-5 and J usage is TRBJ1-5, with D tentatively TRBD1 (6 bases). The sequencing sample was made of naive CD8+ T cells from blood, with Jurkat cell RNA spiked in. Subset described: FACS-sorted CD8+CD4-CCR7+CD45RA+ naive T cells. Here the CDR3 reads CASSLGAGGNQPQHF. In DNA form, the CDR3 reads TGTGCCAGCAGTCTAGGGGCAGGGGGCAATCAGCCCCAGCATTTT.